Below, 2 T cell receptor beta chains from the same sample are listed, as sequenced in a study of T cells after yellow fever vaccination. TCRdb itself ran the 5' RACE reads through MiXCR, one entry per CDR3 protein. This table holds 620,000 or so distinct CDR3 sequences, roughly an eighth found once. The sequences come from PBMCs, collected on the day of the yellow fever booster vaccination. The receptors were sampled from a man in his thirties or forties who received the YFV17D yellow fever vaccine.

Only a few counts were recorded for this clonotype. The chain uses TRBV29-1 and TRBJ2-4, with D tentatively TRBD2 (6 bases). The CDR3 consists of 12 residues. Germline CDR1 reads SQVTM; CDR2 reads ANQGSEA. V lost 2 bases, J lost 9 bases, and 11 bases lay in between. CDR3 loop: CSVEWDLGIQYF. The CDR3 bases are TGCAGCGTTGAATGGGACTTGGGCATTCAGTACTTC.

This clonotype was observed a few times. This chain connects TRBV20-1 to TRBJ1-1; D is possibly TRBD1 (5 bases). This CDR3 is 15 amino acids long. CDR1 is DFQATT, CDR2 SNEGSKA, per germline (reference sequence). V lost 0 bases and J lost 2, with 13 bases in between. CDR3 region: CSARDSGGTNTEAFF. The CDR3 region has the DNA TGCAGTGCTAGAGATTCCGGGGGAACCAACACTGAAGCTTTCTTT.